The subject of this entry is one T cell receptor beta chain. TCRdb recomputed calls from the RT-PCR reads with MiXCR, one row per CDR3 protein. The sample shows about 680,000 distinct CDR3 sequences, 11% to 15% of them seen only once. V shed 3 bases and J shed 1 base, with 6 bases lying between them. Germline V gene data show CDR1 as DFQATT and CDR2 as SNEGSKA (reference sequence). This CDR3 spans 12 amino acids. The sample comprised memory CD4+ T cells from blood. The chain has TRBV20-1 and TRBJ1-1; no reliable D call. The origin of this receptor is a female donor in good health, serving as a healthy control. The DNA for the CDR3 is TGCAGTGCTAGTCGACGGAACACTGAAGCTTTCTTT. Translated: CSASRRNTEAFF.